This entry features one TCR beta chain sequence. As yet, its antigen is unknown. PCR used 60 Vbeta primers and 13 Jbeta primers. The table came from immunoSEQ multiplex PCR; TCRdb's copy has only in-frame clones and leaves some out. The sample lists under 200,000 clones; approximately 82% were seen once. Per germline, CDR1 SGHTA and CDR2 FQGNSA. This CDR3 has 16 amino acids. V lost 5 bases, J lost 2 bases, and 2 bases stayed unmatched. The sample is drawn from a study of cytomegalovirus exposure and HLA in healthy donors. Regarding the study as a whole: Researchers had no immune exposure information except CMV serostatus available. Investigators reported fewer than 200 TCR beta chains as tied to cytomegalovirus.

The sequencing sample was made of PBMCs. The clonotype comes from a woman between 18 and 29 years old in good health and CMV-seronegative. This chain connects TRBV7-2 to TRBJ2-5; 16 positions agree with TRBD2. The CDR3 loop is CASSTGLAGGQETQYF. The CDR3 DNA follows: TGTGCCAGCAGCACGGGACTAGCGGGAGGGCAAGAGACCCAGTACTTC.